The 11 T cell receptor beta chains below all came from one sample that was sequenced in a study of blood T cells in healthy people across ages. Then a second PCR, running roughly 7 to 11 cycles, was carried out with a sample-barcoded 5' primer and a J-beta primer mix. MiXCR, run by TCRdb on the 5' RACE reads, gives a single entry per CDR3 protein. This table holds around 1,800,000 distinct CDR3 sequences, around 40% found once. The sequenced sample consisted of blood. The receptors shown here come from a human donor in good health.

A few counts support this clonotype. J is TRBJ2-7 and V is TRBV5-1; TRBD1 agrees at 7 bases. V trimming: 3 bases; J trimming: 3 bases; junction bases outside the gene matches: 6. The CDR3 loop spans 14 amino acids. Germline lookup yields CDR1 SGHRS and CDR2 YFSETQ. CDR3 sequence: CASSSTQGSYEQYF. The CDR3 nucleotides are TGCGCCAGCAGCTCAACACAGGGGAGCTACGAGCAGTACTTC.

This clonotype showed up just once. V and J are TRBV12-3 or TRBV12-4 and TRBJ1-2; D remains ambiguous. V lost 1 base to trimming and J lost 6 bases, with 12 bases between them. The CDR3 runs 14 residues. CDR3 nucleotide sequence: TGTGCCAGCAGTTTAGGGGTACAGAACCATGGCTACACCTTC. Its translation is CASSLGVQNHGYTF.

This clonotype was picked up a small number of times. V is TRBV4-1 and J is TRBJ2-1; TRBD2 agrees at 11 bases. The ends lost 3 bases at V and 6 bases at J; junction bases unmatched: 1. This CDR3 is 14 amino acids long. CDR1 is MGHRA and CDR2 is YSYEKL in the germline V gene. CDR3 sequence reads: CASSQGLAANEQFF. CDR3 in DNA: TGCGCCAGCAGCCAGGGACTAGCGGCCAATGAGCAGTTCTTC.

V and J are TRBV15 and TRBJ2-7, with 9 nucleotides matching TRBD1. The CDR3 has 15 amino acids. The germline gives CDR1 LNHNV, CDR2 YYDKDF (reference sequence). J lost 2 bases, V lost 3 bases, and 5 bases had no gene match. The CDR3 loop is CATSRDRGFAYEQYF. CDR3 coding DNA: TGTGCCACCAGCAGGGACAGGGGCTTTGCCTACGAGCAGTACTTC.

The rearrangement joins TRBV7-2 to TRBJ2-3; D remains ambiguous. Germline V gene sequence: CDR1 SGHTA, CDR2 FQGNSA. The V end was cut by 1 base, the J end by 5 bases, with 10 bases between. CDR3 length: 14 residues. The CDR3 nucleotides are TGTGCCAGCAGCTTAGGGGTGCATATAGATACGCAGTATTTT. Residues: CASSLGVHIDTQYF. Based on the CDR3 plus reference TRBV7-2 and TRBJ2-3, the full variable domain is GAGVSQSPSNKVTEKGKDVELRCDPISGHTALYWYRQSLGQGLEFLIYFQGNSAPDKSGLPSDRFSAERTGGSVSTLTIQRTQQEDSAVYLCASSLGVHIDTQYFGPGTRLTVL.

V usage is TRBV27 and J usage is TRBJ1-6, with TRBD1 matching over 9 bases. Germline V gene data show CDR1 as MNHEY and CDR2 as SMNVEV (reference sequence). The CDR3 runs 15 residues. The J segment lost 7 bases and the V segment lost 6 bases, leaving 7 bases of the junction unmatched. CDR3 amino acids: CASRTDRGWNSPLHF. CDR3 in DNA: TGTGCCAGCAGGACGGACAGGGGATGGAATTCACCCCTCCACTTT.

This clonotype came up a few times. V and J are TRBV6-5 and TRBJ2-1; D is unresolved. V lost 1 base, J lost 5 bases, and 6 bases lay in between. Germline V gives CDR1 MNHEY, CDR2 SVGAGI. The CDR3 loop spans 13 amino acids. The CDR3 loop is CASSYLNNNEQFF. The CDR3, as DNA: TGTGCCAGCAGTTACTTAAATAACAATGAGCAGTTCTTC.

This clonotype was observed a handful of times. The chain employs TRBV27 and TRBJ1-6; the D gene is possibly TRBD1 (6 bases). Germline V lookup: CDR1 MNHEY, CDR2 SMNVEV (reference sequence). V lost 5 bases and J lost 9, with 14 bases in between. The CDR3 is 14 residues long. The chain's CDR3 is CASSPQQGSSPLHF. The CDR3 DNA reads TGTGCCAGCAGTCCCCAACAGGGATCTTCACCCCTCCACTTT.

This chain connects TRBV18 to TRBJ2-1; no definite D call. V was pared by 3 bases and J by 7 bases, with 10 bases between. The germline gives CDR1 KGHSH, CDR2 LQKENI. This CDR3 contains 13 residues. CDR3 bases: TGTGCCAGCTCACCGGCCCTGGCTAATGAGCAGTTCTTC. It specifies CASSPALANEQFF.

Of note for this clonotype: The missing conserved phenylalanine or tryptophan at the end of this CDR3 makes a read error likely. This chain joins TRBV19 and TRBJ2-1; D remains unclear. Germline V lookup: CDR1 LNHDA, CDR2 SQIVND (reference sequence). The CDR3 contains 13 residues. Trimming took off 7 bases at V and 8 bases at J, with 15 bases between the two ends. CDR3 sequence (DNA): TGTGCCAGTACCCGTAGGCCCCTGGATGAGCAGTTCTGC. Residues: CASTRRPLDEQFC.

The V gene is TRBV28, the J gene TRBJ1-4; TRBD1 agrees at 9 bases. J was trimmed by 3 bases and V by 10 bases; bases with no gene match: 6. Per the germline V gene, CDR1 is MDHEN and CDR2 is SYDVKM. This CDR3 has 14 residues. CDR3 region: CATKGTGSNEKLFF. Written as DNA, the CDR3 is TGTGCCACCAAGGGGACAGGGTCTAATGAAAAACTGTTTTTT.